This T cell receptor (beta chain) comes out of a study of beta chain features in type 1 diabetes. Study-wide findings and caveats: For type 1 diabetes patients, VDJ junctions showed fewer insertions and more deletions.

Sequenced material consisted of expressed TCRB transcripts (all of the isolated RNA was reverse transcribed). Profiled with immunoSEQ multiplex PCR; TCRdb holds only in-frame clones, not every one. The sample carries a few hundred thousand clones, approximately 16% recorded once. Sorting based on CD45RO/CCR7/CD25/CD127/CD95/CD27 separated CD4+ naive, central memory, regulatory and stem cell-like memory cells. The CDR3 runs 15 residues. From germline, CDR1 is SSHAT and CDR2 FNYEAQ (reference sequence). Note on this clone: Its specificity is not known. At one boundary the junction diverges from the germline segment, which might be a read error.

The genes are TRBV7-7 and TRBJ2-1; the match to TRBD2 covers 11 bases. The sequence was collected from a woman younger than 30 in good health. The sample consisted of naive CD4+ T cells from blood. The CDR3 loop is CASSPLAGVNNEQFF. Written as DNA, the CDR3 is TGTGCTAGCAGCCCACTAGCGGGAGTTAACAATGAGCAGTTCTTC.